The 2 T cell receptor beta chains below all came from one sample that was sequenced in a study of T cell responses to AZD1222 COVID-19 vaccine. TCRdb's table, derived via immunoSEQ multiplex PCR, lists solely in-frame clones and lacks some. The sample yields 99,000 or so clones, 82% seen once. The sample here was peripheral blood, taken on day 0 of AZD1222 vaccination. These receptors all come from an adult in good health.

The V gene is TRBV3-1 (or the pseudogene TRBV3-2), the J gene TRBJ2-7, with TRBD2 identical over 10 bases. Germline trimming cut 4 bases from V and 5 bases from J; bases unmatched to any gene: 5. The CDR3 length is 14 residues. Germline CDR1 is LGHDT and CDR2 is YNNKEL (reference sequence). The CDR3 here is CASSLLAGKDEQYF. The CDR3 coding sequence is TGTGCCAGCAGCCTACTAGCGGGGAAAGACGAGCAGTACTTC.

The chain links TRBV29-1 to TRBJ2-3, with 12 bases matching TRBD2. Germline CDR1 reads SQVTM; CDR2 reads ANQGSEA. After removal of 3 bases from V and 7 bases from J, the junction contained 5 bases not matched to a gene. The CDR3 consists of 14 residues. CDR3 sequence reads: CSVESTSGSNTQYF. CDR3 DNA: TGCAGCGTTGAGTCGACTAGCGGGAGTAATACGCAGTATTTT.